The 10 T cell receptor beta chains given below trace back to one sample, sequenced in a study of blood T cell repertoires in COVID-19. Only in-frame clones appear in the TCRdb table, and some are missing; sequencing was by immunoSEQ multiplex PCR. The sample carries some 450,000 clones, approximately 89% recorded once. Sequenced material: peripheral blood. These TCRs come from a woman in her forties or fifties with COVID-19, enrolled during active disease.

The chain uses TRBV19 and TRBJ1-1; TRBD1 is a possible D gene (5 bases). V lost 11 bases and J 5 bases, leaving 12 bases between the germline ends. This CDR3 is 11 amino acids long. From germline, CDR1 is LNHDA and CDR2 SQIVND (reference sequence). This chain's CDR3 is CACRGETEAFF. The CDR3 DNA reads TGTGCCTGCCGGGGGGAGACTGAAGCTTTCTTT.

CDR3 sequence (DNA): TGTGCCAGCAGCCCCTACAGGGGGGTCACCGGGGAGCTGTTTTTT. It yields the protein CASSPYRGVTGELFF. The chain carries TRBV5-6 and TRBJ2-2; 8 nucleotides agree with TRBD1. Germline CDR1 reads SGHDT; CDR2 reads YYEEEE. The trim removed 4 bases at V and 4 bases at J, leaving 6 bases unmatched. The CDR3 spans 15 residues. Supplemented by reference TRBV5-6 and TRBJ2-2, the full variable domain reads DAGVTQSPTHLIKTRGQQVTLRCSPKSGHDTVSWYQQALGQGPQFIFQYYEEEERQRGNFPDRFSGHQFPNYSSELNVNALLLGDSALYLCASSPYRGVTGELFFGEGSRLTVL.

The rearrangement uses TRBV4-2 and TRBJ2-3; 14 nucleotides agree with TRBD2. The CDR3 has 17 residues. Germline V gene data show CDR1 as LGHNA and CDR2 as YNFKEQ. With 9 bases clipped from V and 1 base from J, the junction kept 9 bases outside the gene matches. The CDR3 sequence is CASRRLAGGLGTDTQYF. The CDR3, as DNA: TGTGCCAGTCGAAGACTAGCGGGGGGGTTGGGCACAGATACGCAGTATTTT.

This chain uses TRBV6-2 or TRBV6-3 with TRBJ2-1; 8 bases agree with TRBD2. V shed 6 bases and J 10 bases; nucleotides not matched to a gene: 5. Germline loops: CDR1 MNHEY, CDR2 SVGEGT. CDR3 length: 12 amino acids. CDR3 bases: TGTGCCAGCAGCTCATGGACTAGCGAGCAGTTCTTC. Amino acid sequence: CASSSWTSEQFF.

The chain carries TRBV11-2 and TRBJ1-2; D possibly corresponds to TRBD1 (6 bases). Trimming removed 9 bases from V and 1 base from J, with 21 bases in between. Germline V lookup: CDR1 SGHAT, CDR2 FQNNGV. The CDR3 extends over 16 amino acids. The CDR3 DNA follows: TGTGCCAGTAGAGACCCCTGGGCAGGGGTTAACTATGGCTACACCTTC. It yields the protein CASRDPWAGVNYGYTF.

The rearrangement links TRBV28 to TRBJ1-1; D remains unclear. The V and J ends lost 7 bases and 0 bases respectively, with 9 bases between them. CDR1 and CDR2 from the germline V gene are MDHEN and SYDVKM. The CDR3 totals 13 residues. The CDR3 loop is CASIRRVNTEAFF. CDR3 coding DNA: TGTGCCAGCATCAGGCGGGTGAACACTGAAGCTTTCTTT.

The chain carries TRBV12-3 or TRBV12-4 and TRBJ2-7; 7 bases agree with TRBD1. V dropped 6 bases and J dropped 2; count of bases not matched to a gene: 4. This CDR3 has 13 amino acids. Written as DNA, the CDR3 is TGTGCCAGCAGCCGGACAGGAGCCTACGAGCAGTACTTC. Protein sequence: CASSRTGAYEQYF.

The V call is TRBV9, the J call TRBJ2-7, with D maybe TRBD2 (7 bases). Germline V CDR1 and CDR2: SGDLS, YYNGEE. This CDR3 is built from 17 residues. Trimming took 2 bases from V and 2 from J, leaving 20 bases between them. The CDR3 reads CASSVGPRGAGAYEQYF. The CDR3 DNA sequence: TGTGCCAGCAGCGTGGGACCCCGGGGGGCGGGGGCCTACGAGCAGTACTTC.

This clone was seen only a few times. The V call is TRBV5-1, the J call TRBJ1-1, with TRBD1 as a possible D gene (5 bases). Germline values: CDR1 SGHRS, CDR2 YFSETQ. The CDR3 totals 15 residues. Trimming shortened V by 3 bases and J by 0 bases, and 12 bases separated the two germline ends. In nucleotides, the CDR3 is TGCGCCAGCAGCTGGACAAACACAATGAACACTGAAGCTTTCTTT. Protein product: CASSWTNTMNTEAFF. Complete variable domain (other parts from reference TRBV5-1 and TRBJ1-1): KAGVTQTPRYLIKTRGQQVTLSCSPISGHRSVSWYQQTPGQGLQFLFEYFSETQRNKGNFPGRFSGRQFSNSRSEMNVSTLELGDSALYLCASSWTNTMNTEAFFGQGTRLTVV.

This chain joins TRBV19 and TRBJ1-2; D is perhaps TRBD1 (6 bases). Germline loops: CDR1 LNHDA, CDR2 SQIVND (reference sequence). V lost 9 bases to trimming and J lost 8 bases, with 25 bases between them. The length of the CDR3 is 15 residues. The CDR3 nucleotides read TGTGCCAGCACAGAGGAGATGGGGGGGCGGTTCGGCTACACCTTC. Translated, it gives CASTEEMGGRFGYTF.